The rows below give T cell receptor beta chains drawn from one sample of a study of molecular identifiers for immune sequencing clone quantification. TCRdb re-analysed the PCR reads in MiXCR, keeping a single row per CDR3 protein. Seen here are about 640,000 distinct CDR3 sequences, roughly 21% observed once, and the top ten hold under 0.95%. The sample taken for sequencing was naive CD8+ T cells from blood, with Jurkat cell RNA spiked in. These receptors all stem from a human donor in good health. Some libraries in this study had Jurkat cell RNA spiked in. Each CDR3 is given with its conserved first and last residue. Fields, in order: J gene, V gene, clone size, D gene, CDR3 DNA, CDR3 protein. The D gene is left open where the match is weak. Clone size appears in some rows only: once, few, many, or a class for an expanded clone.

j_gene: TRBJ2-2
v_gene: TRBV20-1
abundance: many
d_gene: NA
CDR3nt: TGCAGTGCGAGAGTGCCTAACACCGGGGAGCTGTTTTTT
CDR3aa: CSARVPNTGELFF

j_gene: TRBJ2-3
v_gene: TRBV28
abundance: NA
d_gene: TRBD2
CDR3nt: TGTGCCAGCAGTTATTCAGCGGGGGGGAGGGATACGCAGTATTTT
CDR3aa: CASSYSAGGRDTQYF

j_gene: TRBJ1-6
v_gene: TRBV12-3/TRBV12-4
abundance: NA
d_gene: NA
CDR3nt: TGTGCCAGCAGTTTGTCGGTGAGTTATCCACCCCTCCACTTT
CDR3aa: CASSLSVSYPPLHF

j_gene: TRBJ2-3
v_gene: TRBV12-3/TRBV12-4
abundance: many
d_gene: TRBD1
CDR3nt: TGTGCCAGCAGTTCCCTCCCCCACAGCAGGGGGAAGGTCACAGATACGCAGTATTTT
CDR3aa: CASSSLPHSRGKVTDTQYF

j_gene: TRBJ2-7
v_gene: TRBV29-1
abundance: many
d_gene: NA
CDR3nt: TGCAGCGTTGAAGGGGGCGGAGGAATTTCCGACTACGAGCAGTACTTC
CDR3aa: CSVEGGGGISDYEQYF

j_gene: TRBJ2-1
v_gene: TRBV20-1
abundance: few
d_gene: NA
CDR3nt: TGCAGTGCTAGAGGGAGGGTGCTTGCCAATGAGCAGTTCTTC
CDR3aa: CSARGRVLANEQFF

j_gene: TRBJ2-5
v_gene: TRBV7-9
abundance: many
d_gene: NA
CDR3nt: TGTGCCAGCAGCTTTAGTGGGCAGGGGTCGCTAAAAGAGACCCAGTACTTC
CDR3aa: CASSFSGQGSLKETQYF

j_gene: TRBJ2-7
v_gene: TRBV6-2/TRBV6-3
abundance: NA
d_gene: NA
CDR3nt: TGTGCCAGCAGTTTTTTCGCTGTGGGGCAGGGGAACTCCTACGAGCAGTACTTC
CDR3aa: CASSFFAVGQGNSYEQYF

j_gene: TRBJ1-4
v_gene: TRBV4-2
abundance: few
d_gene: NA
CDR3nt: TGTGCCAGCAGCCAAGGACAGGCCCGGGGTAATGAAAAACTGTTTTTT
CDR3aa: CASSQGQARGNEKLFF

j_gene: TRBJ2-1
v_gene: TRBV19
abundance: NA
d_gene: TRBD2
CDR3nt: TGTGCCAGTAGTATATACGCGGGGGGCCTAACTTCCTACAATGAGCAGTTCTTC
CDR3aa: CASSIYAGGLTSYNEQFF

j_gene: TRBJ2-5
v_gene: TRBV2
abundance: NA
d_gene: TRBD1
CDR3nt: TGTGCCAGTACTGACAGGGTCCAAGAGACCCAGTACTTC
CDR3aa: CASTDRVQETQYF

j_gene: TRBJ2-2
v_gene: TRBV5-1
abundance: NA
d_gene: NA
CDR3nt: TGCGCCAGCAGCTTGCAGACAGCCACGAACACCGGGGAGCTGTTTTTT
CDR3aa: CASSLQTATNTGELFF

j_gene: TRBJ2-1
v_gene: TRBV30
abundance: many
d_gene: TRBD2
CDR3nt: TGTGCCTGGAGGACTAGCGGGGGGGCCCAGAGTGAGCAGTTCTTC
CDR3aa: CAWRTSGGAQSEQFF

j_gene: TRBJ2-2
v_gene: TRBV20-1
abundance: many
d_gene: TRBD2
CDR3nt: TGCAGTGCTAACCTGATGGAGCGGGAGTTAGACGGGGAGCTGTTTTTT
CDR3aa: CSANLMERELDGELFF

j_gene: TRBJ2-4
v_gene: TRBV6-6
abundance: NA
d_gene: TRBD2
CDR3nt: TGTGCCAGCCCCCCGGATCGGGGGGACCTCTTAGCCAAAAACATTCAGTACTTC
CDR3aa: CASPPDRGDLLAKNIQYF

j_gene: TRBJ2-7
v_gene: TRBV7-9
abundance: many
d_gene: TRBD1
CDR3nt: TGTGCCAGCAGCGCGCCGGGACAGAACATGCAAGGGCAGTACTTC
CDR3aa: CASSAPGQNMQGQYF

j_gene: TRBJ1-1
v_gene: TRBV28
abundance: many
d_gene: NA
CDR3nt: TGTGCCAGCAGTCATAGGGGGGCGAACACTGAAGCTTTCTTT
CDR3aa: CASSHRGANTEAFF

j_gene: TRBJ1-4
v_gene: TRBV6-5
abundance: many
d_gene: NA
CDR3nt: TGTGCCAGCAGTCAGATGGTTGGGGGGGAAAAACTGTTTTTT
CDR3aa: CASSQMVGGEKLFF

j_gene: TRBJ2-3
v_gene: TRBV20-1
abundance: many
d_gene: NA
CDR3nt: TGCAGTGCAACTCCCGAAGCGCTCGCGGGGCACACAGATACGCAGTATTTT
CDR3aa: CSATPEALAGHTDTQYF

j_gene: TRBJ2-7
v_gene: TRBV4-3
abundance: many
d_gene: TRBD1
CDR3nt: TGCGCCAGCAGCCAGGACAGGGGGCTGTACGAGCAGTACTTC
CDR3aa: CASSQDRGLYEQYF

j_gene: TRBJ2-1
v_gene: TRBV19
abundance: many
d_gene: TRBD1
CDR3nt: TGTGCCAGTATGACAGGGGATCACAATGAGCAGTTCTTC
CDR3aa: CASMTGDHNEQFF

j_gene: TRBJ2-2
v_gene: TRBV4-3
abundance: few
d_gene: TRBD1
CDR3nt: TGCGCCAGCAGCCAAGTAGCAGGGGGCAGGCAAGACACCGGGGAGCTGTTTTTT
CDR3aa: CASSQVAGGRQDTGELFF

j_gene: TRBJ1-6
v_gene: TRBV2
abundance: NA
d_gene: TRBD1
CDR3nt: TGTGCCAGCAGTCCCGGGACAGGGCACAATTCACCCCTCCACTTT
CDR3aa: CASSPGTGHNSPLHF

j_gene: TRBJ1-1
v_gene: TRBV6-2/TRBV6-3
abundance: many
d_gene: TRBD1
CDR3nt: TGTGCCAGCAGACACACCGGGACAGGGTACACTGAAGCTTTCTTT
CDR3aa: CASRHTGTGYTEAFF

j_gene: TRBJ1-2
v_gene: TRBV5-6
abundance: once
d_gene: TRBD1
CDR3nt: TGTGCCAGCAGCGCCTACCAGGACAGGGGGCAGGACTATGGCTACACCTTC
CDR3aa: CASSAYQDRGQDYGYTF

j_gene: TRBJ2-2
v_gene: TRBV10-3
abundance: NA
d_gene: NA
CDR3nt: TGTGCCATCAGTGAGCCCTCTAGGGGTAACACCGGGGAGCTGTTTTTT
CDR3aa: CAISEPSRGNTGELFF

j_gene: TRBJ1-4
v_gene: TRBV19
abundance: many
d_gene: TRBD1
CDR3nt: TGTGCCAGTACCAGCCGACAGGGGAGTGAAAAACTGTTTTTT
CDR3aa: CASTSRQGSEKLFF

j_gene: TRBJ1-6
v_gene: TRBV28
abundance: NA
d_gene: NA
CDR3nt: TGTGCCAGCAGTTTAAATTCACCCCCCCACTTT
CDR3aa: CASSLNSPPHF

j_gene: TRBJ2-7
v_gene: TRBV9
abundance: many
d_gene: TRBD1
CDR3nt: TGTGCCAGCAGCGCGGAGGGGACAGGGATCCACGAGCAGTACTTC
CDR3aa: CASSAEGTGIHEQYF

j_gene: TRBJ2-3
v_gene: TRBV21-1
abundance: few
d_gene: NA
CDR3nt: TGTGCCAGCAGCGCGCGGACGTGGCCAGGAAACGATACGCAGTATTTT
CDR3aa: CASSARTWPGNDTQYF

j_gene: TRBJ2-3
v_gene: TRBV20-1
abundance: many
d_gene: TRBD2
CDR3nt: TGCAGTGCTAGAGATGGTGGGGCGGGAGGGCCCAGCACAGATACGCAGTATTTT
CDR3aa: CSARDGGAGGPSTDTQYF

j_gene: TRBJ2-7
v_gene: TRBV19
abundance: many
d_gene: NA
CDR3nt: TGTGCCAGTTTCCAACCAGGGATTACCTACGAGCAGTACTTC
CDR3aa: CASFQPGITYEQYF

j_gene: TRBJ1-5
v_gene: TRBV2
abundance: NA
d_gene: NA
CDR3nt: TGTGCCAGCAGTGAGGGTCCAGGCGGGGGGAATCAGCCCCAGCATTTT
CDR3aa: CASSEGPGGGNQPQHF

j_gene: TRBJ2-7
v_gene: TRBV18
abundance: NA
d_gene: NA
CDR3nt: TGTGCCAGCTCACCAGGGGATGACTGCGAGCAGTACTTC
CDR3aa: CASSPGDDCEQYF

j_gene: TRBJ1-2
v_gene: TRBV7-6
abundance: NA
d_gene: TRBD1
CDR3nt: TGTGCCAGCAGCTTATTCGGGACAGGGACTTATGCCTATGGCTACACCTTC
CDR3aa: CASSLFGTGTYAYGYTF

j_gene: TRBJ2-7
v_gene: TRBV30
abundance: NA
d_gene: TRBD2
CDR3nt: TGTGCCTGGAGTCTCCGGGAGGGCCTGAGCTACGAGCAGTACTTC
CDR3aa: CAWSLREGLSYEQYF

j_gene: TRBJ2-7
v_gene: TRBV4-1
abundance: NA
d_gene: TRBD2
CDR3nt: TGCGCCAGCAGCCAGGCCGGGACTAGCGGTCTGTTCTCCTACGAGCAGTACTTC
CDR3aa: CASSQAGTSGLFSYEQYF

j_gene: TRBJ2-5
v_gene: TRBV9
abundance: many
d_gene: NA
CDR3nt: TGTGCCAGCAGCGTAGAAGGGGACGGGGAGACCCAGTACTTC
CDR3aa: CASSVEGDGETQYF

j_gene: TRBJ2-7
v_gene: TRBV4-3
abundance: NA
d_gene: TRBD1
CDR3nt: TGCGCCAGCAGCCAATCTTGGACAGGGGCGTCCTACGAGCAGTACTTC
CDR3aa: CASSQSWTGASYEQYF

j_gene: TRBJ2-1
v_gene: TRBV6-6
abundance: many
d_gene: TRBD2
CDR3nt: TGTGCCAGCAGTTCACTAGCGGGATGGAATGAGCAGTTCTTC
CDR3aa: CASSSLAGWNEQFF

j_gene: TRBJ1-4
v_gene: TRBV20-1
abundance: NA
d_gene: NA
CDR3nt: TGCAGTGCTAGTGATGACCCGCTGGAACTTAATGAAAAACTGTTTTTT
CDR3aa: CSASDDPLELNEKLFF

j_gene: TRBJ2-1
v_gene: TRBV2
abundance: many
d_gene: TRBD1
CDR3nt: TGTGCCAGCAGTGAGGGACAGAGCTCCTACAATGAGCAGTTCTTC
CDR3aa: CASSEGQSSYNEQFF

j_gene: TRBJ1-1
v_gene: TRBV10-2
abundance: many
d_gene: TRBD1
CDR3nt: TGCGCCAGCAGTGATGCAACGGCTCGTGCGACAGGGGAACATGAAGCTTTCTTT
CDR3aa: CASSDATARATGEHEAFF

j_gene: TRBJ2-1
v_gene: TRBV6-6
abundance: few
d_gene: TRBD2
CDR3nt: TGTGCCAGCACCCTAGTGGGGACTAGCGGGTTACGGGGCGGTGAGCAGTTCTTC
CDR3aa: CASTLVGTSGLRGGEQFF

j_gene: TRBJ1-2
v_gene: TRBV2
abundance: few
d_gene: NA
CDR3nt: TGTGCCAGCAGTGAATGGGGGACACCGAACTATGGCTACACCTTC
CDR3aa: CASSEWGTPNYGYTF

j_gene: TRBJ2-1
v_gene: TRBV7-2
abundance: many
d_gene: TRBD1
CDR3nt: TGTGCCAGCAGCTCACCGATCTTTCGACAGGGAGCTCCGTTCTTC
CDR3aa: CASSSPIFRQGAPFF

j_gene: TRBJ1-2
v_gene: TRBV7-9
abundance: few
d_gene: NA
CDR3nt: TGTGCCAGCAGGATTATGCCGGGCCCCTATGGCTACACCTTC
CDR3aa: CASRIMPGPYGYTF